This record concerns one T cell receptor beta chain sequence. Its antigen is not yet known. One base away there is no much larger clone; base qualities are not given. The sample comes from a study of shared clonotypes between healthy human individuals (TCRdb year 2020). Study-wide context: The cohort comprised a couple of women and a few men aged 18 to 49 years. Per donor, three plates each were used for CD4 naive and CD4 memory, two for CD8 naive, and one for CD8 memory. To estimate repertoire size and how much clonotype sharing occurs between individuals, the study deeply sequenced the blood TCR repertoires of roughly 5 healthy adults. To increase sequencing depth and limit assay-specific biases, TCR repertoire library preparation and sequencing were carried out by different laboratories using diverse techniques. Each donor's leukapheresis produced roughly between roughly 0.9 and 8.9 billion PBMCs.

V ends up 1 base short and J 1 base short, with an unmatched junction base count of 9. The CDR3 holds 19 amino acids from the cysteine to the phenylalanine. CDR3 DNA is the only sequence kept; it has 57 bases, read in frame from the first base. CDR1 SEHNR and CDR2 FQNEAQ were looked up in the germline V gene (reference sequence). CD8 naive samples were obtained by positive selection for CCR7 among CD45RO-negative cells, yielding a CD45RA+CCR7+ population from which TemRA cells were excluded. Healthy HIV-negative adults with no recently reported acute infections or vaccinations were included as donors. Only Caucasian adults living in Nashville, Tennessee, USA were represented among the donors. Blood was collected by leukapheresis, and PBMCs were isolated by Ficoll-Histopaque density gradient centrifugation and then cryopreserved in liquid nitrogen vapor phase. Purity and quantity of every magnetically sorted T cell population were checked by analytical flow cytometry. Genomic DNA was isolated from each sorted fraction and quantified by UV absorbance on a Nanodrop 2000c.

Overall results and qualifications from the work: About 5% of naive CD4, 3.5% of naive CD8, roughly 2.4% of memory CD4, and more than 0.35% of memory CD8 clonotypes were shared across a few donors. Naive subsets generally had larger estimated clonotype richness than memory subsets did. Sampling was restricted to blood, and TCR repertoires in tissue are likely to differ from TCR repertoires in blood. Based on pairwise subsampling, the degree of clonotype sharing among donors was expected to be affected by sequencing depth. Because the study included a small number of donors, the genetic and exposure-history diversity represented was limited. Compared with non-shared clonotypes, clonotypes shared by all four sorted-subset donors had higher generation probabilities. Incomplete sequencing was indicated by rarefaction of sorted-subset datasets, despite the large sequencing depth.

Using the deep immunoSEQ assay, multiplex PCR amplified TCR CDR3 regions from genomic DNA. For each cell subset, the extracted genomic DNA was distributed evenly across all wells of several immunoSEQ 96-well plates, and each plate served as one replicate. For sorted subsets, 200 to 250 ng genomic DNA, equal to approximately 30,000 T cell genomes, was loaded into each replicate PCR. The purified libraries were quantified using a Qubit 3.0 fluorometer, sized with a Bioanalyzer 2100, and then quantified again using the KAPA Library Quantification kit. Every immunoSEQ 96-well plate was sequenced on a dedicated single-read 150-cycle Illumina NextSeq 550 flow cell. Per the authors' processing: Because the immunoSEQ output included only junctional sequences and no quality scores, the filtering could not be the same as the filtering used for full-length reads. Sequences were annotated with PyIR, a Python wrapper for IgBLAST v1.9, using IMGT germline references to assign V/J genes and CDR3. Any read was removed if the V/J assignment was weak (E-value above 1e-6), the CDR3 was missing, or the read contained stop codons, out-of-frame junctions, or ambiguous translated residues. V3J clonotypes were defined as sequences sharing the same inferred V gene, J gene, and CDR3 amino acid sequence. To compute the percentage overlap between repertoires, the number of shared unique clonotypes was divided by the size of the smaller repertoire. Repertoire richness was assessed with RTK rarefaction, the Chao1 estimator, and Recon v2.1 estimates of unobserved clonotypes. Generation probabilities for all TCRbeta clonotypes obtained by the gDNA method from a handful of donors were computed using OLGA. This is the immuneACCESS table as TCRdb keeps it, with only in-frame sequences that have V and J called. A part of the clones is gone; compared with another copy, unresolved V genes explain less than half, and the rest is unexplained. D and trimming were read from the DNA, whereas the V and J calls and clone size are those reported in that table. In all, the sample holds around 2,000,000 clones, and approximately 94% of those were seen once. More than 1.5% of the sample lies in the top ten.

The receptor chain draws on TRBV7-9 and TRBJ2-1; TRBD1 aligns with 11 central bases. This clonotype originated in a man aged 18-30 years in good health. Some clones in this sample may be carry-over from other donors' samples. Specimen: naive CD8+ T cells from PBMCs. The label giving this sample's cell subset or site can be read as: CD45RA+CCR7+. The DNA sequence follows: TGTGCCAGCAGCTTAGTGGGACAGGGGGTCGAGCCGTCCTACAATGAGCAGTTCTTC. This codes for CASSLVGQGVEPSYNEQFF.